This T cell receptor beta chain derives from a study of blood T cells in healthy people across ages. For the second PCR, which ran for about 7 to 11 cycles, a sample-barcoded 5' primer and a J-beta primer mix were used. TCRdb ran MiXCR on the 5' RACE reads and lists one entry per CDR3 protein. The sample includes around 1,000,000 distinct CDR3 sequences, approximately 26% of them seen just once. In germline, CDR1 is MNHEY, CDR2 SMNVEV (reference sequence). CDR3 length: 15 amino acids. This clonotype was observed a few times. This same sample was also part of a study on T cells of mothers and their children.

The chain is built from TRBV27 and TRBJ2-5; a possible D gene is TRBD1 (5 bases). Matching the DNA end better, TRBJ2-1 makes the J call doubtful. This receptor was identified in a girl aged 2-10 years in good health. Sequenced input: blood. The CDR3 sequence is CASSSRQGFSDEQFF. DNA for the CDR3: TGTGCCAGCAGTTCCCGGCAGGGTTTCAGCGACGAGCAGTTCTTC.